The 22 T cell receptor beta chains listed next were all sequenced from one sample in a study of blood T cells in healthy people across ages. Alongside a J-beta primer mix, a sample-barcoded 5' primer served in a second PCR lasting about 7 to 11 cycles. Using its own MiXCR run on the 5' RACE reads, TCRdb lists one record per CDR3 protein. The data contain about 400,000 distinct CDR3 sequences, about 52% of them singletons. The specimen was blood. Source of these receptors: a man between 60 and 75 years old in good health.

The chain employs TRBV20-1 and TRBJ2-1; 7 bases match TRBD2. V lost 6 bases to trimming and J lost 2 bases; unmatched junction nucleotides: 10. This CDR3 has 15 residues. Germline V CDR1 and CDR2: DFQATT, SNEGSKA (reference sequence). The CDR3 sequence: CSALKAGKTYNEQFF. CDR3 sequence (DNA): TGCAGTGCGCTTAAAGCGGGGAAAACCTACAATGAGCAGTTCTTC.

There are a few counts of this clonotype. This sequence joins TRBV6-5 and TRBJ2-7; the D is unclear. The V gene's germline CDR1 is MNHEY and CDR2 SVGAGI. The V and J ends lost 9 bases and 4 bases respectively, with 22 bases between them. The CDR3 is made up of 15 amino acids. The CDR3 protein is CASGHPPRQGYEQYF. The CDR3 coding sequence is TGTGCCAGTGGCCATCCCCCCAGGCAAGGGTACGAGCAGTACTTC.

This clonotype was observed a few times. The junction departs from the called germline gene at one end, perhaps through a read error. As DNA, the CDR3 is TGTGCCAGCAGGGAAGGGGAGACCCAGTACTTC. This translates into CASREGETQYF. J is TRBJ2-5 and V is TRBV2; D not certain. Germline assignment: CDR1 SNHLY and CDR2 FYNNEI. The CDR3 spans 11 residues. Drawing the rest from reference TRBV2 and TRBJ2-5, the complete variable domain is EPEVTQTPSHQVTQMGQEVILRCVPISNHLYFYWYRQILGQKVEFLVSFYNNEISEKSEIFDDQFSVERPDGSNFTLKIRSTKLEDSAMYFCASREGETQYFGPGTRLLVL.

The chain has TRBV3-1 and TRBJ2-3, with D possibly TRBD1 on 5 matching bases. Trimming took 4 bases from V and 2 from J, leaving 13 bases between them. This CDR3 spans 15 amino acids. CDR1 is LGHDT and CDR2 is YNNKEL in the germline V gene (reference sequence). The CDR3, as DNA: TGTGCCAGCAGCCCGCGGACACTTAACACAGATACGCAGTATTTT. It is translated as CASSPRTLNTDTQYF.

The CDR3 region is CASSPLPGLANNEQFF. CDR3 nucleotide sequence: TGTGCCAGCAGCCCACTCCCGGGACTAGCGAACAATGAGCAGTTCTTC. V is TRBV7-2 and J is TRBJ2-1; TRBD2 agrees at 10 bases. Looked up from germline, CDR1 is SGHTA and CDR2 is FQGNSA. The J segment lost 5 bases and the V segment lost 5 bases, leaving 9 bases of the junction unmatched. This CDR3 is 16 amino acids long.

V is TRBV15 and J is TRBJ1-4; D is unresolved. Trimming shortened V by 0 bases and J by 4 bases, and 9 bases separated the two germline ends. This CDR3 comprises 15 residues. Germline lookup yields CDR1 LNHNV and CDR2 YYDKDF (reference sequence). CDR3 amino acids: CATSRDLANNEKLFF. CDR3 nucleotides: TGTGCCACCAGCAGAGATCTCGCTAATAATGAAAAACTGTTTTTT.

Concerning this clonotype: An end of the junction does not agree with germline; a read error may underlie this. V usage is TRBV15 and J usage is TRBJ2-7; 10 bases are shared with TRBD1. Germline CDR1 is LNHNV and CDR2 is YYDKDF (reference sequence). CDR3 length: 16 amino acids. This CDR3 is CATSIDRGRISSEQYF. In DNA, the CDR3 is TGTGCCACCAGCATAGACAGGGGGCGAATATCCTCCGAGCAGTACTTC.

CDR3 sequence: CSARVSGRRSYNEQFF. CDR3 sequence (DNA): TGCAGTGCTCGGGTTAGCGGGAGGCGGTCCTACAATGAGCAGTTCTTC. V is TRBV20-1 and J is TRBJ2-1; 10 positions match TRBD2. The germline gives CDR1 DFQATT, CDR2 SNEGSKA (reference sequence). J gave up 1 base and V 5 bases, and 8 bases lay outside the gene matches. The CDR3 covers 16 residues.

The chain couples TRBV4-2 to TRBJ1-6, with a possible D match to TRBD1 (5 bases). V dropped 1 base and J dropped 6 bases, with 10 bases sitting between them. CDR3 length: 15 residues. Germline V gene sequence: CDR1 LGHNA, CDR2 YNFKEQ. DNA of the CDR3: TGTGCCAGCAGCCAAGCCCGGGGCTTTAATTCACCCCTCCACTTT. It codes for CASSQARGFNSPLHF.

V gene TRBV30 combines with J gene TRBJ1-2; 8 positions agree with TRBD1. The CDR3 totals 14 residues. The ends lost 3 bases at V and 6 bases at J; junction bases unmatched: 9. CDR1 and CDR2 (germline): GTSNPN, SVGIG (reference sequence). CDR3 in DNA: TGTGCCTGGAGCCCCGGACAGGGATTTGATGGCTACACCTTC. It codes for CAWSPGQGFDGYTF.

This clonotype was seen more than once but under ten times. The chain couples TRBV7-2 to TRBJ2-7, with 7 bases matching TRBD1. The CDR3 loop spans 14 amino acids. Germline-derived CDR1 and CDR2 are SGHTA and FQGNSA. Trimming cost V 1 base and J 6 bases; bases outside gene matches: 6. CDR3: CASSLGQGLFEQYF. As DNA, the CDR3 is TGTGCCAGCAGCTTAGGACAGGGTCTCTTCGAGCAGTACTTC. The full variable domain, in which reference TRBV7-2 and TRBJ2-7 provide the parts outside the CDR3, is GAGVSQSPSNKVTEKGKDVELRCDPISGHTALYWYRQSLGQGLEFLIYFQGNSAPDKSGLPSDRFSAERTGGSVSTLTIQRTQQEDSAVYLCASSLGQGLFEQYFGPGTRLTVT.

V gene TRBV9 combines with J gene TRBJ2-2; TRBD2 might be the D (5 bases). Trimming cost V 4 bases and J 4 bases, with 11 bases left between them. Germline V gene sequence: CDR1 SGDLS, CDR2 YYNGEE. The CDR3 is made up of 14 amino acids. CDR3 DNA: TGTGCCAGCAGCTACGGACTGTTCACCGGGGAGCTGTTTTTT. Its protein product is CASSYGLFTGELFF.

This clonotype showed up just a few times. The CDR3 coding sequence is TGTGCCAGCAGCCCACGGACAGGGAAGGTGGTCTACGAGCAGTACTTC. Translation gives CASSPRTGKVVYEQYF. The V and J genes are TRBV9 and TRBJ2-7; 8 bases are a match to TRBD1. In germline, CDR1 is SGDLS, CDR2 YYNGEE. The CDR3 totals 16 residues. The trim removed 4 bases at V and 3 bases at J, leaving 12 bases unmatched.

The rearrangement uses TRBV27 and TRBJ1-6, with D hard to call. Germline V gene sequence: CDR1 MNHEY, CDR2 SMNVEV (reference sequence). Between the trimmed V and J ends, which lost 3 bases and 0 bases, there was a span of 12 bases. The CDR3 runs to 17 residues. CDR3 bases: TGTGCCAGCAGTTTCGCCCCCCAAGGCTCCTATAATTCACCCCTCCACTTT. This gives the protein CASSFAPQGSYNSPLHF.

The chain recombines TRBV12-3 or TRBV12-4 with TRBJ2-3; D is tentatively TRBD1 or TRBD2 (6 bases each). The CDR3 spans 20 residues. Trimming cost V 5 bases and J 5 bases, with 32 bases left between them. The CDR3 DNA is TGTGCCAGCAGTCCTTTATGGGGGGATACACAGGGATGGCGTGGAGATACGCAGTATTTT. Amino acid sequence: CASSPLWGDTQGWRGDTQYF.

This clonotype was seen once. This sequence joins TRBV20-1 and TRBJ2-4; 9 positions match TRBD2. This CDR3 is built from 13 residues. Trimming at V came to 4 bases and at J to 5 bases, leaving 3 bases not matched to a gene. Looked up from germline, CDR1 is DFQATT and CDR2 is SNEGSKA (reference sequence). The CDR3 nucleotides read TGCAGTGCTACGACTAGCGGTGAAAACATTCAGTACTTC. It translates to CSATTSGENIQYF.

This clonotype was recorded a few times. J is TRBJ2-7 and V is TRBV20-1; the match to TRBD1 covers 8 bases. The CDR3 has 14 residues. Trimming removed 1 base from V and 2 bases from J; junction bases left unmatched: 4. Germline-derived CDR1 and CDR2 are DFQATT and SNEGSKA (reference sequence). The CDR3 sequence is CSARATGAPYEQYF. CDR3 coding DNA: TGCAGTGCTAGAGCGACAGGGGCTCCCTACGAGCAGTACTTC.

The V call is TRBV20-1, the J call TRBJ2-5, with 8 positions matching TRBD2. V shed 2 bases and J 5 bases; nucleotides not matched to a gene: 7. This CDR3 is 14 amino acids long. Germline CDR1 DFQATT, CDR2 SNEGSKA (reference sequence). DNA of the CDR3: TGCAGTGCTAGACAAGGACTAGCTTTCGAGACCCAGTACTTC. This gives the protein CSARQGLAFETQYF.

The chain carries TRBV5-1 and TRBJ1-2, with TRBD1 as a possible D gene (6 bases). CDR1 and CDR2 from the germline V gene are SGHRS and YFSETQ. The CDR3 is made up of 13 amino acids. Trimming removed 2 bases from V and 6 bases from J, with 11 bases in between. The CDR3 sequence is CASSLRGSDGYTF. The DNA of the CDR3 is TGCGCCAGCAGCTTAAGGGGGTCGGATGGCTACACCTTC.

The CDR3 sequence is CSVGWGAPIYEQYF. The CDR3 nucleotides read TGCAGCGTGGGTTGGGGGGCTCCCATTTACGAGCAGTACTTC. This sequence joins TRBV29-1 and TRBJ2-5; D could derive from TRBD1 or TRBD2 (6 bases each). The J call may be wrong; the DNA end is better matched by TRBJ2-7. The CDR3 runs to 14 residues. CDR1 is SQVTM, CDR2 ANQGSEA, per germline.

This sequence joins TRBV7-2 and TRBJ1-6; D call uncertain. The CDR3 length is 15 residues. Germline loops: CDR1 SGHTA, CDR2 FQGNSA. V dropped 4 bases and J dropped 0 bases, with 7 bases sitting between them. In nucleotides, the CDR3 is TGTGCCAGCAGCTACCTGAGCTCCTATAATTCACCCCTCCACTTT. This gives the protein CASSYLSSYNSPLHF.

This clonotype was counted only a few times. One end of the junction does not line up with germline, which may come from a read error. The chain's CDR3 is CASSQTGQGGPQGTQYF. As DNA, the CDR3 is TGTGCCAGCAGCCAGACTGGACAGGGTGGTCCCCAAGGGACCCAGTACTTC. This chain links TRBV5-5 with TRBJ2-5, with TRBD1 identical over 8 bases. This CDR3 is 17 amino acids long. CDR1 SGHKS and CDR2 YYEKEE come from the germline V gene (reference sequence).